Each of the 26 T cell receptor beta chains below was sequenced from the same sample in a study of T cell changes during pregnancy in multiple sclerosis. TCRdb keeps only in-frame clones here, not all; method: immunoSEQ multiplex PCR. Of approximately 92,000 clones listed, more than 85% are singletons. The sequences come from peripheral blood, collected in the first trimester of pregnancy. The receptors were sampled from a female donor with multiple sclerosis, enrolled in a pregnancy study.

The chain carries TRBV7-2 and TRBJ2-3; D not resolved. Germline CDR1 reads SGHTA; CDR2 reads FQGNSA. V lost 3 bases and J 0 bases, leaving 4 bases between the germline ends. The CDR3 loop spans 13 amino acids. The CDR3 loop is CASSFPSTDTQYF. The CDR3 DNA follows: TGTGCCAGCAGCTTCCCTAGCACAGATACGCAGTATTTT. Complete variable domain (other parts from reference TRBV7-2 and TRBJ2-3): GAGVSQSPSNKVTEKGKDVELRCDPISGHTALYWYRQSLGQGLEFLIYFQGNSAPDKSGLPSDRFSAERTGGSVSTLTIQRTQQEDSAVYLCASSFPSTDTQYFGPGTRLTVL.

The J gene is TRBJ1-1, the V gene TRBV11-2; 7 bases are shared with TRBD1. V gave up 5 bases and J gave up 4 bases; unmatched junction bases: 13. Germline CDR1 reads SGHAT; CDR2 reads FQNNGV. The CDR3 is 16 amino acids. The CDR3: CASSPRRQGLGTEAFF. The CDR3 nucleotides read TGTGCCAGCAGCCCGCGCCGACAGGGTCTGGGCACTGAAGCTTTCTTT.

This chain uses TRBV9 with TRBJ1-2; TRBD1 aligns across 7 bases. The CDR3 is 14 amino acids. Germline V lookup: CDR1 SGDLS, CDR2 YYNGEE. V lost 0 bases to trimming and J lost 3 bases; unmatched junction nucleotides: 2. This CDR3 is CASSVGGTDYGYTF. The CDR3 DNA is TGTGCCAGCAGCGTAGGAGGGACAGACTATGGCTACACCTTC.

This clone has just one count. This chain links TRBV19 with TRBJ2-2; a possible D gene is TRBD1 (5 bases). The CDR3 is 15 residues long. V lost 3 bases and J lost 2, with 10 bases in between. Germline V gives CDR1 LNHDA, CDR2 SQIVND (reference sequence). The CDR3 sequence: CASSIFGANTGELFF. CDR3 bases: TGTGCCAGTAGTATCTTTGGGGCTAACACCGGGGAGCTGTTTTTT.

This chain links TRBV11-1 with TRBJ1-5, with D perhaps matching TRBD1 (6 bases). Trimming left V 5 bases short and J 7 bases short, with 18 bases between. CDR1 is SGHAT and CDR2 is FQDESV in the germline V gene (reference sequence). The CDR3 covers 15 residues. CDR3 in DNA: TGTGCCAGCAGCCTTGGAGGACAGACTAACCAGCCCCAGCATTTT. Residues: CASSLGGQTNQPQHF.

In nucleotides, the CDR3 is TGTGCCAGCAGGGACCTCGACAGGGTGAACACTGAAGCTTTCTTT. Its translation is CASRDLDRVNTEAFF. The rearrangement links TRBV6-4 to TRBJ1-1, with 7 bases matching TRBD1. CDR3 size: 15 residues. J lost 0 bases, V lost 6 bases, and 7 bases had no gene match. Germline values: CDR1 MRHNA, CDR2 SNTAGT.

This chain uses TRBV27 with TRBJ2-7; 8 positions agree with TRBD2. Germline V gene sequence: CDR1 MNHEY, CDR2 SMNVEV (reference sequence). V shed 4 bases and J 2 bases; nucleotides not matched to a gene: 4. This CDR3 region has 14 residues. The CDR3 nucleotides read TGTGCCAGCAGTTCCAGACTAGCGACCTACGAGCAGTACTTC. Its protein product is CASSSRLATYEQYF.

The genes are TRBV13 and TRBJ2-7; TRBD1 is a possible D gene (6 bases). This CDR3 comprises 16 residues. The germline V gene encodes CDR1 PRHDT and CDR2 FYEKMQ (reference sequence). The V and J ends lost 4 bases and 3 bases respectively, with 19 bases between them. The CDR3 loop reads CASSSRTDPSFYEQYF. The DNA of the CDR3 is TGTGCCAGCAGCTCCCGGACAGACCCTTCCTTCTACGAGCAGTACTTC.

V usage is TRBV19 and J usage is TRBJ1-2, with no clear D. The CDR3 has 14 residues. Germline CDR1 is LNHDA and CDR2 is SQIVND (reference sequence). Trimming took off 3 bases at V and 0 bases at J, with 8 bases between the two ends. This chain's CDR3 is CASSIMASNYGYTF. The CDR3 region has the DNA TGTGCCAGTAGTATCATGGCCTCTAACTATGGCTACACCTTC.

The gene calls are TRBV5-1 and TRBJ2-5, with 7 bases that match TRBD1. This CDR3 comprises 16 residues. V lost 4 bases, J lost 6 bases, and 15 bases stayed unmatched. The germline gives CDR1 SGHRS, CDR2 YFSETQ. The DNA of the CDR3 is TGCGCCAGCAGCGCCTGGACAGGCCTCCGGGTGAAGACCCAGTACTTC. Its translation: CASSAWTGLRVKTQYF.

This clone was counted a few times. The genes are TRBV2 and TRBJ2-3; 9 bases match TRBD2. The ends lost 6 bases at V and 2 bases at J; junction bases unmatched: 6. Germline loops: CDR1 SNHLY, CDR2 FYNNEI. The CDR3 consists of 15 residues. CDR3: CASSPTSGDTDTQYF. The CDR3 bases are TGTGCCAGCAGCCCGACTAGCGGTGACACAGATACGCAGTATTTT.

The V call is TRBV21-1, the J call TRBJ2-1; the table's D gene call, TRBD1, was not cross checked with the DNA. TRBV21-1 is deemed a pseudogene. The CDR3 is made up of 15 amino acids. CDR3 residues: CASSKVGRRDNEQFF. The CDR3 DNA sequence: TGTGCCAGCAGCAAAGTGGGGCGAAGGGACAATGAGCAGTTCTTC.

The chain uses TRBV2 and TRBJ1-1; weak D call: TRBD1 (5 bases). V was trimmed by 1 base and J by 3 bases, leaving 12 bases between them. This CDR3 region has 15 residues. The germline V gene encodes CDR1 SNHLY and CDR2 FYNNEI. This CDR3 reads CASSEVMGGDTEAFF. CDR3 in DNA: TGTGCCAGCAGTGAAGTTATGGGGGGGGACACTGAAGCTTTCTTT.

This clone was found once. The chain is built from TRBV7-9 and TRBJ2-5; tentative D call: TRBD1 (6 bases). Deletions cut 4 bases from V and 8 bases from J, with 17 bases between. This CDR3 contains 14 residues. Germline V lookup: CDR1 SEHNR, CDR2 FQNEAQ (reference sequence). The CDR3 DNA follows: TGTGCCAGCAGCTCGGGGACCTCCAGGGGAACCCAGTACTTC. Translation: CASSSGTSRGTQYF.

The rearrangement links TRBV28 to TRBJ2-2; 9 positions agree with TRBD2. Unmatched junction bases numbered 2, after V lost 2 bases and J lost 1 base. The CDR3 consists of 16 residues. The germline V gene encodes CDR1 MDHEN and CDR2 SYDVKM. The CDR3 protein is CASSLGLAMNTGELFF. CDR3 sequence (DNA): TGTGCCAGCAGTTTAGGACTAGCGATGAACACCGGGGAGCTGTTTTTT. Looking up the rest from reference TRBV28 and TRBJ2-2 gives the full variable domain: DVKVTQSSRYLVKRTGEKVFLECVQDMDHENMFWYRQDPGLGLRLIYFSYDVKMKEKGDIPEGYSVSREKKERFSLILESASTNQTSMYLCASSLGLAMNTGELFFGEGSRLTVL.

The chain couples TRBV29-1 to TRBJ2-1, with 12 bases fitting TRBD2. The CDR3 covers 14 residues. Germline trimming cut 6 bases from V and 9 bases from J; bases unmatched to any gene: 9. The V gene's germline CDR1 is SQVTM and CDR2 ANQGSEA. The CDR3 spells CSVPSGRAAGEQFF. Here the CDR3 DNA reads TGCAGCGTCCCTAGCGGGAGGGCCGCGGGTGAGCAGTTCTTC.

The genes are TRBV19 and TRBJ1-3; D gene uncertain. The CDR3 has 17 residues. CDR1 is LNHDA, CDR2 SQIVND, per germline (reference sequence). V shed 5 bases and J shed 0 bases, with 17 bases lying between them. This chain's CDR3 is CASSPNLASGSGNTIYF. CDR3 in DNA: TGTGCCAGTAGTCCTAACCTCGCGTCAGGCTCTGGAAACACCATATATTTT.

The chain combines TRBV6-1 with TRBJ2-1; 9 bases align to TRBD2. Trimming took 0 bases from V and 6 from J; bases not matched to a gene: 12. The CDR3 runs 18 residues. Germline-derived CDR1 and CDR2 are MNHNS and SASEGT. DNA for the CDR3: TGTGCCAGCAGTGAAGCGGGAATAGGCCGGACTAGCGCCAATGAGCAGTTCTTC. This translates into CASSEAGIGRTSANEQFF.

J is TRBJ2-2 and V is TRBV5-1, with D perhaps TRBD1 (6 bases). Deletions cut 3 bases from V and 2 bases from J, with 11 bases between. This CDR3 is 15 amino acids long. Germline lookup yields CDR1 SGHRS and CDR2 YFSETQ. This CDR3 reads CASSYDRFNTGELFF. CDR3 bases: TGCGCCAGCAGCTATGACAGGTTCAACACCGGGGAGCTGTTTTTT.

This chain joins TRBV20-1 and TRBJ2-1; D is ambiguous. The length of the CDR3 is 11 residues. The germline V gene has CDR1 DFQATT and CDR2 SNEGSKA (reference sequence). V shed 0 bases and J shed 7 bases, with 4 bases lying between them. CDR3 region: CSARDQNEQFF. The DNA for the CDR3 is TGCAGTGCTAGAGATCAGAATGAGCAGTTCTTC.

This clone was seen just once. The CDR3 DNA reads TGTGCCAGCAGCTTAACCGGACAGCCCAACACTGAAGCTTTCTTT. As protein: CASSLTGQPNTEAFF. The chain employs TRBV7-3 and TRBJ1-1; D possibly corresponds to TRBD1 (6 bases). The CDR3 covers 15 residues. Trimming shortened V by 0 bases and J by 2 bases, and 10 bases separated the two germline ends. Germline loops: CDR1 SGHTA, CDR2 FQGTGA.

The rearrangement joins TRBV19 to TRBJ1-2; maybe TRBD1 (5 bases). CDR3 length equals 16 residues. V was cut by 6 bases and J by 2 bases, with 19 bases left in between. Germline V lookup: CDR1 LNHDA, CDR2 SQIVND (reference sequence). The CDR3 here is CASREGRAQPNYGYTF. DNA of the CDR3: TGTGCCAGTAGGGAAGGCAGGGCCCAACCAAACTATGGCTACACCTTC. The variable domain in full, completed from reference TRBV19 and TRBJ1-2, reads DGGITQSPKYLFRKEGQNVTLSCEQNLNHDAMYWYRQDPGQGLRLIYYSQIVNDFQKGDIAEGYSVSREKKESFPLTVTSAQKNPTAFYLCASREGRAQPNYGYTFGSGTRLTVV.

The rearrangement links TRBV5-1 to TRBJ2-3, with TRBD2 matching 9 bases. This CDR3 region has 15 residues. V lost 0 bases to trimming and J lost 7 bases; unmatched junction nucleotides: 6. Per the germline V gene, CDR1 is SGHRS and CDR2 is YFSETQ. This CDR3 is CASSLVGTSLNTQYF. In DNA, the CDR3 is TGCGCCAGCAGCTTGGTAGGGACTAGCTTAAATACGCAGTATTTT.

V gene TRBV5-6 combines with J gene TRBJ2-7; 8 bases are shared with TRBD1. The CDR3 covers 17 residues. The V and J ends lost 2 bases and 2 bases, in that order; junction bases with no gene match: 12. The germline V gene encodes CDR1 SGHDT and CDR2 YYEEEE. Written as DNA, the CDR3 is TGTGCCAGCAGCTTACCCCAGGGGGCGTCGTCTACCTACGAGCAGTACTTC. It specifies CASSLPQGASSTYEQYF.

The chain couples TRBV5-1 to TRBJ2-7; 9 nucleotides line up with TRBD1. Germline-derived CDR1 and CDR2 are SGHRS and YFSETQ. The CDR3 is 14 amino acids. With V trimmed by 1 base and J by 5 bases, 4 bases remained unmatched. DNA of the CDR3: TGCGCCAGCAGCTTGCTCCGGACAGGGGACGAGCAGTACTTC. Translated, it gives CASSLLRTGDEQYF.

V and J are TRBV28 and TRBJ2-7; 16 bases agree with TRBD2. V lost 2 bases, J lost 2 bases, and 6 bases stayed unmatched. Germline V CDR1 and CDR2: MDHEN, SYDVKM. The CDR3 loop spans 18 amino acids. The CDR3 DNA follows: TGTGCCAGCAGTTTACCGGGACTAGCGGGAGGGAATCCCTACGAGCAGTACTTC. Protein product: CASSLPGLAGGNPYEQYF.